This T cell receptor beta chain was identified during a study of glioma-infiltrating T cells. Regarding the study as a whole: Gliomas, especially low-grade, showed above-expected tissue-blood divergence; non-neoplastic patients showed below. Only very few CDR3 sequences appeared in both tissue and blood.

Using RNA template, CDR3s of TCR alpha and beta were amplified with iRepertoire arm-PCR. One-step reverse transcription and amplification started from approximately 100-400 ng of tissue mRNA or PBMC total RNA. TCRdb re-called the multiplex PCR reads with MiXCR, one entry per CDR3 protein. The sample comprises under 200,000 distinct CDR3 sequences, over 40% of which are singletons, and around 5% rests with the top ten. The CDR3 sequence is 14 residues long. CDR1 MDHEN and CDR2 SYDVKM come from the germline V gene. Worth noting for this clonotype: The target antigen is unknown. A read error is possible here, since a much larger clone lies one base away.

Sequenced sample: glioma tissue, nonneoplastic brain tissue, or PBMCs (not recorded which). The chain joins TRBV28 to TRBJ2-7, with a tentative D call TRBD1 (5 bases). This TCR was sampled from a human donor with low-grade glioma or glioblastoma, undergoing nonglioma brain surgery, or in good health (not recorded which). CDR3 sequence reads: CARSSPQGLDEQYF. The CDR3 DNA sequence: TGTGCCAGAAGTTCCCCCCAGGGTTTGGACGAGCAGTACTTC.